Listed here are 29 T cell receptor beta chains from one sample, sequenced in a study of Tregs in tolerant kidney transplant recipients. Clones were sequenced by immunoSEQ multiplex PCR, and TCRdb holds only the in-frame ones, with some missing. The sample carries over 50,000 clones, roughly 85% recorded once. The sequencing here drew on Tregs from blood, taken before the transplant. The receptors originated from a human donor who received a combined kidney and bone marrow transplant.

The chain uses TRBV5-6 and TRBJ1-2; D might be TRBD1 (5 bases). Trimming removed 1 base at V and 10 bases at J, with 11 bases between. The CDR3 runs to 12 residues. Germline assignment: CDR1 SGHDT and CDR2 YYEEEE. CDR3 amino acids: CASSLQGSVYTF. The CDR3 nucleotides are TGTGCCAGCAGCTTGCAGGGCTCAGTCTACACCTTC.

The rearrangement joins TRBV30 to TRBJ2-3, with D maybe TRBD1 (6 bases). In germline, CDR1 is GTSNPN, CDR2 SVGIG (reference sequence). The CDR3 sequence is 12 residues long. The V end was cut by 1 base, the J end by 5 bases, with 7 bases between. CDR3 in DNA: TGTGCCTGGAGTGGCAGGGGAGATACGCAGTATTTT. As protein: CAWSGRGDTQYF.

The chain couples TRBV2 to TRBJ2-3; D remains unclear. The CDR3 length is 14 residues. Trimming removed 7 bases at V and 0 bases at J, with 11 bases between. The germline gives CDR1 SNHLY, CDR2 FYNNEI. The CDR3 sequence: CASTGTISTDTQYF. In nucleotides, the CDR3 is TGTGCCAGCACAGGTACTATTAGCACAGATACGCAGTATTTT.

This clone was observed a few times. The chain has TRBV7-2 and TRBJ2-2; 12 bases map to TRBD2. CDR1 is SGHTA and CDR2 is FQGNSA in the germline V gene. The CDR3 is 15 residues long. With 7 bases clipped from V and 6 bases from J, the junction kept 6 bases outside the gene matches. The CDR3 here is CASTWTSGIAGELFF. The CDR3 bases are TGTGCCAGCACCTGGACTAGCGGGATCGCCGGGGAGCTGTTTTTT.

This clone was picked up one time. The rearrangement links TRBV19 to TRBJ2-7; 8 nucleotides match TRBD1. Germline CDR1 LNHDA, CDR2 SQIVND (reference sequence). V was clipped by 3 bases and J by 2 bases; unmatched bases: 3. The CDR3 contains 14 residues. In nucleotides, the CDR3 is TGTGCCAGTAGTATGGGACAGGCTCCCTACGAGCAGTACTTC. This encodes CASSMGQAPYEQYF.

The chain employs TRBV7-9 and TRBJ2-1; D ambiguous. In germline, CDR1 is SEHNR, CDR2 FQNEAQ (reference sequence). This CDR3 spans 14 amino acids. Trimming shortened V by 4 bases and J by 4 bases, and 11 bases separated the two germline ends. The CDR3 loop reads CASSSRLGYNEQFF. The CDR3 DNA reads TGTGCCAGCAGCTCAAGATTAGGATACAATGAGCAGTTCTTC.

The gene calls are TRBV6-5 and TRBJ1-5, with no clear D. CDR1 and CDR2 from the germline V gene are MNHEY and SVGAGI. Trimming stripped 1 base from V and 2 bases from J, with 3 bases between. This CDR3 contains 13 residues. CDR3 sequence reads: CASSYFGNQPQHF. The CDR3 nucleotides are TGTGCCAGCAGTTACTTCGGCAATCAGCCCCAGCATTTT.

The V and J genes are TRBV7-2 and TRBJ2-2; D uncertain. V was cut by 2 bases and J by 7 bases, with 11 bases left in between. Germline values: CDR1 SGHTA, CDR2 FQGNSA. This CDR3 has 14 amino acids. The CDR3 reads CASSLSPAGGELFF. In nucleotides, the CDR3 is TGTGCCAGCAGCTTATCCCCAGCTGGCGGGGAGCTGTTTTTT. Variable domain in full (rest from reference TRBV7-2 and TRBJ2-2): GAGVSQSPSNKVTEKGKDVELRCDPISGHTALYWYRQSLGQGLEFLIYFQGNSAPDKSGLPSDRFSAERTGGSVSTLTIQRTQQEDSAVYLCASSLSPAGGELFFGEGSRLTVL.

The chain combines TRBV6-5 with TRBJ1-2, with D maybe TRBD1 (5 bases). There are 14 residues in the CDR3. Germline V CDR1 and CDR2: MNHEY, SVGAGI. The V end lost 0 bases, the J end lost 2 bases, and 7 bases lay between the germline ends. Written as DNA, the CDR3 is TGTGCCAGCAGTTACTCGAGACAGAACTATGGCTACACCTTC. This codes for CASSYSRQNYGYTF.

The J gene is TRBJ1-1, the V gene TRBV7-2, with TRBD1 matching 8 bases. CDR3 length: 14 amino acids. Germline V lookup: CDR1 SGHTA, CDR2 FQGNSA. Trimming took 5 bases from V and 4 from J; bases not matched to a gene: 6. In DNA form, the CDR3 reads TGTGCCAGCAGCCCAGTGGACAGGGCCACTGAAGCTTTCTTT. Encoded protein: CASSPVDRATEAFF.

V and J are TRBV28 and TRBJ1-6; D remains ambiguous. The germline CDR1 and CDR2 sequences are MDHEN and SYDVKM. The CDR3 spans 13 residues. V was clipped by 4 bases and J by 8 bases, with 9 bases between them. This CDR3 reads CASSSVADSPLHF. Here the CDR3 DNA reads TGTGCCAGCAGTTCAGTAGCAGATTCACCCCTCCACTTT.

The chain couples TRBV6-5 to TRBJ2-1, with TRBD1 matching 8 bases. The CDR3 loop spans 16 amino acids. Losses at the gene ends were 2 bases for V and 7 bases for J; bases not matched to a gene: 10. Germline loops: CDR1 MNHEY, CDR2 SVGAGI. CDR3 nucleotides: TGTGCCAGCAGTTACGGAAGGGGACAGGCCTTGAATGAGCAGTTCTTC. This codes for CASSYGRGQALNEQFF.

The chain uses TRBV6-6 and TRBJ2-1; D is uncertain. Germline-derived CDR1 and CDR2 are MNHNY and SVGAGI (reference sequence). This CDR3 has 13 amino acids. Trimming removed 0 bases at V and 4 bases at J, with 4 bases between. The CDR3 bases are TGTGCCAGCAGTTACTCGGAGTACAATGAGCAGTTCTTC. Protein sequence: CASSYSEYNEQFF.

The chain joins TRBV7-9 to TRBJ2-3; 9 nucleotides line up with TRBD2. From germline, CDR1 is SEHNR and CDR2 FQNEAQ (reference sequence). The trim removed 11 bases at V and 4 bases at J, leaving 13 bases unmatched. The CDR3 sequence is 15 residues long. CDR3 protein: CASQGTSISPDTQYF. The CDR3 DNA follows: TGTGCCTCCCAAGGGACTAGCATTTCACCAGATACGCAGTATTTT.

The CDR3 spells CASSESRQGTYEQYF. DNA for the CDR3: TGTGCCAGCAGTGAATCGAGACAGGGGACCTACGAGCAGTACTTC. The chain employs TRBV2 and TRBJ2-7; 8 bases are a match to TRBD1. CDR3 size: 15 residues. Trimming took 2 bases from V and 2 from J; bases not matched to a gene: 5. Germline loops: CDR1 SNHLY, CDR2 FYNNEI.

This clone occurred once. The CDR3 DNA follows: TGTGCCAGCAGCTTGGTAGGGTCCTATGGCTACACCTTC. Amino acids: CASSLVGSYGYTF. The chain has TRBV5-4 and TRBJ1-2; D gene uncertain. The germline gives CDR1 SGHNT, CDR2 YYREEE (reference sequence). V lost 0 bases to trimming and J lost 4 bases, with 7 bases between them. This CDR3 spans 13 amino acids.

The chain links TRBV6-5 to TRBJ2-7; 9 bases are shared with TRBD1. Unmatched junction bases numbered 13, after V lost 6 bases and J lost 7 bases. The CDR3 runs 15 residues. Germline CDR1 MNHEY, CDR2 SVGAGI. The CDR3 protein is CASSHAGQGTREQYF. The CDR3 region has the DNA TGTGCCAGCAGCCACGCCGGACAGGGGACGAGAGAGCAGTACTTC.

The CDR3 DNA sequence: TGCGCCAGCAGCGTTATAGCGGGAGGCTCCTACGAGCAGTACTTC. The encoded protein is CASSVIAGGSYEQYF. The J gene is TRBJ2-7, the V gene TRBV5-1, with 10 bases identical to TRBD2. Germline V lookup: CDR1 SGHRS, CDR2 YFSETQ. The CDR3 consists of 15 residues. Trimming took 4 bases from V and 0 from J; bases not matched to a gene: 4. Full variable domain (remainder filled in from reference TRBV5-1 and TRBJ2-7): KAGVTQTPRYLIKTRGQQVTLSCSPISGHRSVSWYQQTPGQGLQFLFEYFSETQRNKGNFPGRFSGRQFSNSRSEMNVSTLELGDSALYLCASSVIAGGSYEQYFGPGTRLTVT.

The chain carries TRBV19 and TRBJ1-2; D may be TRBD1 (5 bases). The germline gives CDR1 LNHDA, CDR2 SQIVND (reference sequence). This CDR3 has 15 residues. Trimming removed 6 bases from V and 7 bases from J, with 21 bases in between. The CDR3 nucleotides are TGTGCCAGTAGCTCCCAGATAAGGGGCGCGTCTGGCTACACCTTC. Translated, it gives CASSSQIRGASGYTF.

The gene calls are TRBV7-8 and TRBJ2-1, with D perhaps matching TRBD1 (6 bases). CDR1 is SGHVS, CDR2 FQNEAQ, per germline. Trimming cost V 3 bases and J 5 bases, with 8 bases left between them. The CDR3 is made up of 13 amino acids. CDR3 coding DNA: TGTGCCAGCAGCTTGGACAGACACAATGAGCAGTTCTTC. It specifies CASSLDRHNEQFF.

The V gene is TRBV20-1, the J gene TRBJ2-1; 9 positions agree with TRBD2. CDR1 DFQATT and CDR2 SNEGSKA come from the germline V gene (reference sequence). V lost 1 base and J lost 15; bases outside the gene matches: 4. The CDR3 length is 11 residues. CDR3 nucleotide sequence: TGCAGTGCTAGAGTGCGGGAGGGACGGTTCTTC. This codes for CSARVREGRFF.

This clone occurred once. V gene TRBV28 combines with J gene TRBJ2-7; the D is unclear. CDR3 length equals 11 residues. Germline V gene data show CDR1 as MDHEN and CDR2 as SYDVKM. With 9 bases removed from V and 3 bases from J, the gap between germline ends came to 9 bases. The CDR3 nucleotides read TGTGCCAGTTTGAACAACTACGAGCAGTACTTC. It specifies CASLNNYEQYF.

V is TRBV10-1 and J is TRBJ2-4, with D perhaps matching TRBD2 (6 bases). The V end was cut by 0 bases, the J end by 9 bases, with 9 bases between. CDR1 and CDR2 (germline): WNHNN, SYGVQD (reference sequence). The CDR3 is 13 amino acids. The CDR3 loop reads CASSESGRGIQYF. The CDR3 region has the DNA TGCGCCAGCAGTGAGTCGGGGCGGGGCATTCAGTACTTC.

The rearrangement joins TRBV7-9 to TRBJ2-1; tentatively, D is TRBD2 (6 bases). This CDR3 has 16 residues. CDR1 is SEHNR, CDR2 FQNEAQ, per germline (reference sequence). The germline V and J ends were trimmed by 3 bases and 6 bases, with 18 bases remaining between them. The CDR3 sequence: CASSFGGNHDGNEQFF. The DNA for the CDR3 is TGTGCCAGCAGCTTCGGCGGGAACCATGACGGCAATGAGCAGTTCTTC.

The V call is TRBV6-6, the J call TRBJ2-1; perhaps D is TRBD1 or TRBD2 (5 bases each). The CDR3 totals 15 residues. Per germline, CDR1 MNHNY and CDR2 SVGAGI (reference sequence). Trimming took off 5 bases at V and 0 bases at J, with 11 bases between the two ends. The CDR3 DNA reads as TGTGCCAGCAGTCGGGACGGACTCTCCTACAATGAGCAGTTCTTC. This encodes CASSRDGLSYNEQFF.

The chain joins TRBV7-2 to TRBJ2-3, with TRBD2 matching over 8 bases. This CDR3 is built from 15 residues. Germline-derived CDR1 and CDR2 are SGHTA and FQGNSA. J gave up 5 bases and V 4 bases, and 8 bases lay outside the gene matches. In DNA, the CDR3 is TGTGCCAGCAGCTATACGGGGGGGCGAAGAGATACGCAGTATTTT. This translates into CASSYTGGRRDTQYF. The full variable domain, its missing parts supplied by reference TRBV7-2 and TRBJ2-3, is GAGVSQSPSNKVTEKGKDVELRCDPISGHTALYWYRQSLGQGLEFLIYFQGNSAPDKSGLPSDRFSAERTGGSVSTLTIQRTQQEDSAVYLCASSYTGGRRDTQYFGPGTRLTVL.

The V call is TRBV4-3, the J call TRBJ2-5; 8 bases are a match to TRBD1. The CDR3 runs 14 residues. The V gene's germline CDR1 is LGHNA and CDR2 YSLEER. V trimming: 5 bases; J trimming: 5 bases; junction bases outside the gene matches: 7. The CDR3 sequence is CASSTSTGVETQYF. The CDR3 DNA reads TGCGCCAGCAGCACCTCGACAGGGGTGGAGACCCAGTACTTC.

The CDR3 is CASSPAAGGTDTQYF. The CDR3 bases are TGTGCCAGCAGCCCGGCGGCGGGGGGAACAGATACGCAGTATTTT. V usage is TRBV5-4 and J usage is TRBJ2-3, with 8 positions matching TRBD2. J gave up 3 bases and V 4 bases, and 7 bases lay outside the gene matches. Germline CDR1 and CDR2: SGHNT and YYREEE (reference sequence). The CDR3 loop spans 15 amino acids.

Regarding this clone: The junction departs from the called germline gene at one end, perhaps through a read error. This chain uses TRBV7-2 with TRBJ2-7; TRBD2 might be the D (6 bases). The CDR3 runs to 14 residues. Germline V gene lookup returns CDR1 SGHTA and CDR2 FQGNSA. CDR3 nucleotides: TGTGCCAGCAGCCCGGGACTGGTTTCCTACAAGCAGTACTTC. Translating it yields CASSPGLVSYKQYF. Combining the CDR3 with reference TRBV7-2 and TRBJ2-7 gives the whole variable domain GAGVSQSPSNKVTEKGKDVELRCDPISGHTALYWYRQSLGQGLEFLIYFQGNSAPDKSGLPSDRFSAERTGGSVSTLTIQRTQQEDSAVYLCASSPGLVSYKQYFGPGTRLTVT.